One sample yielded the 5 T cell receptor beta chains listed below, sequenced in a study of neurological immune-mediated disorders. TCRdb independently ran MiXCR on the 5' RACE reads; one entry per CDR3 protein. Altogether tens of thousands of distinct CDR3 sequences are present, less than 15% being singletons, with the ten largest covering under 7%. What was sequenced was PBMCs. These receptors were obtained from a woman in her forties or fifties in good health.

This clonotype was seen at least ten times. The chain links TRBV28 to TRBJ2-1, with D maybe TRBD2 (7 bases). The CDR3 loop spans 17 amino acids. Germline CDR1 and CDR2: MDHEN and SYDVKM. The V end lost 6 bases, the J end lost 7 bases, and 25 bases lay between the germline ends. CDR3 in amino acids: CASSQTYRDRGANEQFF. In nucleotides, the CDR3 is TGTGCCAGCAGCCAAACCTACAGGGATCGGGGGGCGAATGAGCAGTTCTTC.

This clonotype was seen more than once but under ten times. The CDR3 sequence is CASSQSTLSSYEQYF. The DNA for the CDR3 is TGTGCCAGCAGCCAATCCACTCTCAGCTCCTACGAGCAGTACTTC. The chain couples TRBV3-1 to TRBJ2-7; D remains unclear. Trimming cost V 2 bases and J 0 bases, with 11 bases left between them. Per the germline V gene, CDR1 is LGHDT and CDR2 is YNNKEL (reference sequence). The CDR3 runs 15 residues.

The chain recombines TRBV5-1 with TRBJ2-3; D call uncertain. Germline-derived CDR1 and CDR2 are SGHRS and YFSETQ. The CDR3 sequence is 15 residues long. The V gene lost 4 bases and the J gene lost 4 bases, with 16 bases spanning the gap. CDR3 sequence: CASSTLDPSPDTQYF. In nucleotides, the CDR3 is TGCGCCAGCAGCACCCTGGATCCCAGCCCAGATACGCAGTATTTT.

This sequence joins TRBV2 and TRBJ2-1; unclear D gene. Germline V gene lookup returns CDR1 SNHLY and CDR2 FYNNEI. The V end lost 5 bases, the J end lost 6 bases, and 5 bases lay between the germline ends. This CDR3 contains 11 residues. The CDR3 sequence is CASSPFNEQFF. CDR3 coding DNA: TGTGCCAGCAGTCCTTTCAATGAGCAGTTCTTC.

The table lists this clonotype with many counts. The V call is TRBV10-3, the J call TRBJ1-5, with D possibly TRBD1 on 5 matching bases. The V and J ends lost 6 bases and 0 bases respectively, with 12 bases between them. Germline V gives CDR1 ENHRY, CDR2 SYGVKD. There are 15 residues in the CDR3. The CDR3 spells CAISRGQDSNQPQHF. The CDR3, as DNA: TGTGCCATCAGCAGAGGACAAGATAGCAATCAGCCCCAGCATTTT.